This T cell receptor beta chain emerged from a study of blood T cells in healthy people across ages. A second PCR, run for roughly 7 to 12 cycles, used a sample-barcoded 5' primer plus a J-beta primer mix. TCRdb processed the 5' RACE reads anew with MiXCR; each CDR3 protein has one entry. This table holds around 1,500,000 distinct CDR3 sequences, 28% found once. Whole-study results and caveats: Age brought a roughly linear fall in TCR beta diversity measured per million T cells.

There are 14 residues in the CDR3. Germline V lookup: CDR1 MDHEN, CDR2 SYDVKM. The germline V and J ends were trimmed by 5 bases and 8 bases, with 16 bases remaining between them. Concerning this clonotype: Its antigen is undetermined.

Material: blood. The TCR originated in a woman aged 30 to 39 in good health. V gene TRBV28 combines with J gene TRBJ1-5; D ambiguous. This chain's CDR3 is CASSIAGEMEPQHF. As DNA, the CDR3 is TGTGCCAGCAGTATCGCAGGCGAAATGGAGCCCCAGCATTTT.